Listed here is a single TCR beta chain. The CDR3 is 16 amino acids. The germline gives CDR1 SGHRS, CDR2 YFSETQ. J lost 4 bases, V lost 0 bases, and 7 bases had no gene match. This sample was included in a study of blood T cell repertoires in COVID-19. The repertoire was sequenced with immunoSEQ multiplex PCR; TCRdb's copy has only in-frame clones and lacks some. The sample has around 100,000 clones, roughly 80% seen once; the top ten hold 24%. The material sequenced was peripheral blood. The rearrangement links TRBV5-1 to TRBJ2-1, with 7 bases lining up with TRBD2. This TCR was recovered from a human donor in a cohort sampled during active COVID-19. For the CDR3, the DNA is TGCGCCAGCAGCTTGGCTAGCGGAGGCCAGTACAATGAGCAGTTCTTC. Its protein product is CASSLASGGQYNEQFF.